A selection of T cell receptor beta chains follows, all from one sample in a study of cytomegalovirus exposure and HLA in healthy donors. The protocol was immunoSEQ multiplex PCR, while the TCRdb copy is restricted to in-frame clones and leaves out a portion. The repertoire holds about 260,000 clones, with roughly 81% as singletons. Sequencing used PBMCs. Source of these receptors: a woman in her thirties or forties in good health and CMV-seropositive. CDR3s include the opening cysteine and the closing phenylalanine or tryptophan. D genes are given only for firm matches. Size tells how often a clone was seen (once, few, many) or the class of an expanded clone, and some rows leave it out.

TGTGCCAGCAGTTCAGCCGGGACAGGGGGCACTGAAGCTTTCTTT | CASSSAGTGGTEAFF | 15 | TRBJ1-1 | TRBD1 | TRBV6-5 | .
TGTGCCAGCAGCTTCGGTGGGTCATGGAGGAACACTGAAGCTTTCTTT | CASSFGGSWRNTEAFF | 16 | TRBJ1-1 | . | TRBV7-9 | once
TGTGCCAGCAGCGTAGCTTTGGCTAGCGGCAATGAGCAGTTCTTC | CASSVALASGNEQFF | 15 | TRBJ2-1 | TRBD2 | TRBV9 | .
TGTGCCAGCAGCTTGCCTAGCGGGGGGGACGAGCAGTACTTC | CASSLPSGGDEQYF | 14 | TRBJ2-7 | TRBD2 | TRBV7-9 | .
TGTGCCAGCAGATCTAGCGGGAGGGCCCCAGATACGCAGTATTTT | CASRSSGRAPDTQYF | 15 | TRBJ2-3 | TRBD2 | TRBV11-2 | .
TGTGCCACCAGCAGTGCCCGACTAGTTTTGGCCGGGGAGCTGTTTTTT | CATSSARLVLAGELFF | 16 | TRBJ2-2 | . | TRBV15 | .
TGTGCCAGCAGAGGGACTAGCTCCTACGAGCAGTACTTC | CASRGTSSYEQYF | 13 | TRBJ2-7 | TRBD2 | TRBV11-1 | .
TGTGCCAGCAGCAGTCAGATGGGGAGTACGCAGTATTTT | CASSSQMGSTQYF | 13 | TRBJ2-3 | . | TRBV5-6 | .
TGTGCCAGCAGTCCGGGACAAAGCTCTGGAAACACCATATATTTT | CASSPGQSSGNTIYF | 15 | TRBJ1-3 | . | TRBV28 | .
TGTGCTAGCCGTAGCGGGACGAGCCTCTCCTACAATGAGCAGTTCTTC | CASRSGTSLSYNEQFF | 16 | TRBJ2-1 | TRBD2 | TRBV12-5 | .
TGTGCCAGCACCCAAACGGGTCCCTCTGAAGCTTTCTTT | CASTQTGPSEAFF | 13 | TRBJ1-1 | . | TRBV6-6 | .
TGTGCCAGCAGCCGTTGGCAGGAGACCCAGTACTTC | CASSRWQETQYF | 12 | TRBJ2-5 | . | TRBV5-5 | .
TGCGCCAGCAGCTTGGAGCGGGCTATGAACACTGAAGCTTTCTTT | CASSLERAMNTEAFF | 15 | TRBJ1-1 | . | TRBV5-1 | .
TGTGCCTGGAGTGGTGCAGGGGGCGCCCATAATTCACCCCTCCACTTT | CAWSGAGGAHNSPLHF | 16 | TRBJ1-6 | TRBD1 | TRBV30 | .
TGTGCCAGCAGTTACTCGGCCCAGGGGAATGAAAAACTGTTTTTT | CASSYSAQGNEKLFF | 15 | TRBJ1-4 | . | TRBV6-6 | .
TGTGCCAGCAGACCCCCGGGACAAGTCTACGAGCAGTACTTC | CASRPPGQVYEQYF | 14 | TRBJ2-7 | . | TRBV6-5 | once
TGTGCCAGCAGCCCGACAGGGTCCAATCAGCCCCAGCATTTT | CASSPTGSNQPQHF | 14 | TRBJ1-5 | TRBD1 | TRBV7-2 | many
TGTGCCAGTAGTACGACAGGGGACAATCAGCCCCAGCATTTT | CASSTTGDNQPQHF | 14 | TRBJ1-5 | TRBD1 | TRBV19 | .
TGTGCCAGCAGCTTGAAGGGACAGGAGAATGGCTACACCTTC | CASSLKGQENGYTF | 14 | TRBJ1-2 | TRBD1 | TRBV5-6 | .
TGTGCCAGCTCCGCGGGGGGGAGGAGCTACACCTTC | CASSAGGRSYTF | 12 | TRBJ1-2 | . | TRBV9 | .
TGTGCCACCAGCAGTGAAGGGGGTTTGAACACTGAAGCTTTCTTT | CATSSEGGLNTEAFF | 15 | TRBJ1-1 | . | TRBV15 | .
TGTGCCAGCAGTTTGTGGGGACAGGGTTTTAACTATGGCTACACCTTC | CASSLWGQGFNYGYTF | 16 | TRBJ1-2 | TRBD1 | TRBV27 | .
TGTGCCAGCAGCCAGGGGTCAGGTGGAGAGACCCAGTACTTC | CASSQGSGGETQYF | 14 | TRBJ2-5 | . | TRBV11-2 | .
TGTGCCAGCAGCCCCTATTCGAGGACTGAAGCTTTCTTT | CASSPYSRTEAFF | 13 | TRBJ1-1 | . | TRBV7-9 | .
TGTGCCAGCAGTTTAGGCGGATCCACAGATACGCAGTATTTT | CASSLGGSTDTQYF | 14 | TRBJ2-3 | . | TRBV27 | .
TGTGCCAGCAGCTCAGTCTCGGGTGGCTACACCTTC | CASSSVSGGYTF | 12 | TRBJ1-2 | . | TRBV5-6 | .
TGTGCCTGGGACCTATATGCGGGCCTCACAGATACGCAGTATTTT | CAWDLYAGLTDTQYF | 15 | TRBJ2-3 | . | TRBV30 | .
TGTGCCAGCAGCTTGCGGGCAGGGGGAACCTACGAGCAGTACTTC | CASSLRAGGTYEQYF | 15 | TRBJ2-7 | TRBD1 | TRBV5-8 | once
TGTGCCTGGAGTGTACCCGGGGGGAGCACAGATACGCAGTATTTT | CAWSVPGGSTDTQYF | 15 | TRBJ2-3 | TRBD2 | TRBV30 | .
TGTGCCAGTAGTTCGGGAGAGACCCAGTACTTC | CASSSGETQYF | 11 | TRBJ2-5 | . | TRBV19 | .
TGTGCCAGCAGTGAAATGGGGTCTGGCGGGAGGCATGAGCAGTTCTTC | CASSEMGSGGRHEQFF | 16 | TRBJ2-1 | TRBD2 | TRBV6-1 | few
TGTGCCAGTAGTCGGGACCCAACGCGGGGGAATGAGCAGTTCTTC | CASSRDPTRGNEQFF | 15 | TRBJ2-1 | TRBD2 | TRBV19 | .
TGTGCCAGCATCCCGCGAGCGGGTAACTATGGCTACACCTTC | CASIPRAGNYGYTF | 14 | TRBJ1-2 | . | TRBV27 | .
TGTGCCAGCAGCTTAGGGTCCCTCAGCTACGAGCAGTACTTC | CASSLGSLSYEQYF | 14 | TRBJ2-7 | . | TRBV7-9 | .
TGTGCCAGCAGCTTGGTAGGACTAGCAACCAATGAGCAGTTCTTC | CASSLVGLATNEQFF | 15 | TRBJ2-1 | TRBD2 | TRBV7-9 | .
TGTGCTAGTGGTTTTGCCCCAACCGGGGTAGCGGGAGTGACCTCCATCAAGACCCAGTACTTC | CASGFAPTGVAGVTSIKTQYF | 21 | TRBJ2-5 | TRBD2 | TRBV12-5 | .
TGCGCCAGCAGCATCGGGGGAGGGAACTCTGGAAACACCATATATTTT | CASSIGGGNSGNTIYF | 16 | TRBJ1-3 | . | TRBV5-1 | once
TGTGCCAGCAGTATCGGACAGGGGGCATATCAGCCCCAGCATTTT | CASSIGQGAYQPQHF | 15 | TRBJ1-5 | TRBD1 | TRBV28 | .
TGTGCCAGCAGTTACTCGCCGGGATCTTATGGCTACACCTTC | CASSYSPGSYGYTF | 14 | TRBJ1-2 | . | TRBV6-5 | .
TGTGCCAGCAGCGCCTATACAGGGGGCGTTGGAAACACCATATATTTT | CASSAYTGGVGNTIYF | 16 | TRBJ1-3 | TRBD1 | TRBV7-6 | .
TGTGCCTGGAGTGTATTCCTTGGGCAGCTTCTAAGGGGTAATTCACCCCTCCACTTT | CAWSVFLGQLLRGNSPLHF | 19 | TRBJ1-6 | . | TRBV30 | .
TGTGCCTGGAGTAGAGACAGGGTGTTATCGGGCTACACCTTC | CAWSRDRVLSGYTF | 14 | TRBJ1-2 | TRBD1 | TRBV30 | once
TGTGCCAGCCACCACCGGGGGTCCTACAATGAGCAGTTCTTC | CASHHRGSYNEQFF | 14 | TRBJ2-1 | . | TRBV7-9 | .